These 14 T cell receptor beta chains came from one sample sequenced in a study of cytomegalovirus exposure and HLA in healthy donors. The assay was immunoSEQ multiplex PCR, and TCRdb's table has in-frame clones only and misses some. The sample has more than 85,000 clones, 86% seen once. The specimen was PBMCs. Every receptor here comes from a woman younger than 30 in good health and CMV-seropositive.

This clone was picked up a small number of times. The J gene is TRBJ2-5, the V gene TRBV10-1; D perhaps matches TRBD1 (5 bases). The CDR3 is made up of 14 amino acids. Germline V gene sequence: CDR1 WNHNN, CDR2 SYGVQD (reference sequence). The germline V and J ends were trimmed by 0 bases and 5 bases, with 10 bases remaining between them. The DNA of the CDR3 is TGCGCCAGCAGTGAGTCGGGTCCAGGGGAGACCCAGTACTTC. Protein product: CASSESGPGETQYF.

V gene TRBV12-5 combines with J gene TRBJ2-2, with 8 bases fitting TRBD2. V dropped 2 bases and J dropped 3; count of bases not matched to a gene: 8. CDR1 LGHNT and CDR2 FRNRAP come from the germline V gene. The CDR3 consists of 17 residues. CDR3 nucleotides: TGTGCTAGTGGTTTGATTAGCGGGGCGCTATACACCGGGGAGCTGTTTTTT. It translates to CASGLISGALYTGELFF.

The J gene is TRBJ2-5, the V gene TRBV5-1; 11 positions match TRBD2. Germline CDR1 and CDR2: SGHRS and YFSETQ. V gave up 2 bases and J gave up 1 base; unmatched junction bases: 1. This CDR3 spans 15 amino acids. DNA for the CDR3: TGCGCCAGCAGCTTTAGCGGGGGGGCCCAAGAGACCCAGTACTTC. Residues: CASSFSGGAQETQYF.

V gene TRBV5-1 combines with J gene TRBJ1-6; D is unclear. V was cut by 0 bases and J by 7 bases, with 5 bases left in between. The CDR3 totals 13 residues. Germline V gene sequence: CDR1 SGHRS, CDR2 YFSETQ. Here the CDR3 DNA reads TGCGCCAGCAGCTTGGAGCTCAATTCACCCCTCCACTTT. Protein sequence: CASSLELNSPLHF.

The chain joins TRBV4-1 to TRBJ1-2; no definite D call. V was cut by 1 base and J by 4 bases, with 16 bases left in between. This CDR3 contains 16 residues. Per germline, CDR1 MGHRA and CDR2 YSYEKL. DNA for the CDR3: TGCGCCAGCAGCCAAGGAGTCGTCAGAGGAGGCTATGGCTACACCTTC. It is translated as CASSQGVVRGGYGYTF.

The chain is built from TRBV28 and TRBJ2-3, with D uncertain. CDR3 length: 11 amino acids. Trimming took off 6 bases at V and 4 bases at J, with 5 bases between the two ends. The V gene's germline CDR1 is MDHEN and CDR2 SYDVKM. The CDR3 protein is CASSRSDTQYF. The CDR3, as DNA: TGTGCCAGCAGCAGGTCAGATACGCAGTATTTT. The entire variable domain, with the rest obtained from reference TRBV28 and TRBJ2-3, is as follows: DVKVTQSSRYLVKRTGEKVFLECVQDMDHENMFWYRQDPGLGLRLIYFSYDVKMKEKGDIPEGYSVSREKKERFSLILESASTNQTSMYLCASSRSDTQYFGPGTRLTVL.

This rearrangement joins TRBV5-1 to TRBJ1-5; D not resolved. The CDR3 runs to 15 residues. CDR1 is SGHRS, CDR2 YFSETQ, per germline. Trimming shortened V by 0 bases and J by 1 base, and 8 bases separated the two germline ends. CDR3 coding DNA: TGCGCCAGCAGCTTGGCTGGAGGGAGCAATCAGCCCCAGCATTTT. Protein product: CASSLAGGSNQPQHF. Full variable domain (outside the CDR3, taken from reference TRBV5-1 and TRBJ1-5): KAGVTQTPRYLIKTRGQQVTLSCSPISGHRSVSWYQQTPGQGLQFLFEYFSETQRNKGNFPGRFSGRQFSNSRSEMNVSTLELGDSALYLCASSLAGGSNQPQHFGDGTRLSIL.

This clone showed up just once. This chain joins TRBV6-5 and TRBJ1-5; 8 bases match TRBD1. Germline V gene data show CDR1 as MNHEY and CDR2 as SVGAGI. V trimming: 4 bases; J trimming: 6 bases; junction bases outside the gene matches: 2. The CDR3 spans 13 residues. This CDR3 is CASSFGQGQPQHF. DNA of the CDR3: TGTGCCAGCAGTTTCGGACAGGGTCAGCCCCAGCATTTT.

This sequence joins TRBV5-1 and TRBJ2-3; 9 bases line up with TRBD1. The germline CDR1 and CDR2 sequences are SGHRS and YFSETQ. V lost 3 bases, J lost 5 bases, and 7 bases stayed unmatched. The CDR3 runs to 15 residues. The CDR3 is CASSWGQGGGDTQYF. For the CDR3, the DNA is TGCGCCAGCAGCTGGGGACAGGGAGGGGGAGATACGCAGTATTTT.

The chain couples TRBV4-1 to TRBJ1-5; a weak D match, TRBD1 (5 bases). Germline assignment: CDR1 MGHRA and CDR2 YSYEKL. The CDR3 contains 15 residues. V gave up 3 bases and J gave up 8 bases, with 17 bases separating them. The DNA for the CDR3 is TGCGCCAGCAGCCATATGCCCACGACGGGGGAGCCCCAGCATTTT. This translates into CASSHMPTTGEPQHF.

This clone is a singleton in its sample. The rearrangement links TRBV6-5 to TRBJ1-6; 8 positions match TRBD1. This CDR3 contains 15 residues. The germline V gene has CDR1 MNHEY and CDR2 SVGAGI. The V and J ends lost 6 bases and 9 bases, in that order; junction bases with no gene match: 10. DNA for the CDR3: TGTGCCAGCAGCCAATCCGGGACAGGATTTTCACCCCTCCACTTT. Protein sequence: CASSQSGTGFSPLHF.

This chain uses TRBV30 with TRBJ1-3; maybe TRBD1 (6 bases). Germline CDR1 GTSNPN, CDR2 SVGIG (reference sequence). CDR3 length: 14 residues. Trimming shortened V by 2 bases and J by 4 bases, and 12 bases separated the two germline ends. DNA of the CDR3: TGTGCCTGGAGTTCGAGGGGGACAGGAAACACCATATATTTT. Its translation is CAWSSRGTGNTIYF.

The chain has TRBV5-4 and TRBJ2-7, with D maybe TRBD2 (5 bases). This CDR3 spans 15 amino acids. From germline, CDR1 is SGHNT and CDR2 YYREEE (reference sequence). The V end lost 1 base, the J end lost 4 bases, and 15 bases lay between the germline ends. The CDR3 sequence: CASSLNPVRGYEQYF. In nucleotides, the CDR3 is TGTGCCAGCAGCTTGAATCCGGTGAGAGGGTACGAGCAGTACTTC.

V and J are TRBV7-9 and TRBJ1-1, with a weak D call TRBD1 (5 bases). The CDR3 spans 11 residues. Germline-derived CDR1 and CDR2 are SEHNR and FQNEAQ (reference sequence). Trimming stripped 5 bases from V and 10 bases from J, with 11 bases between. The CDR3 region is CASSLGLGAFF. The CDR3 DNA reads TGTGCCAGCAGCCTGGGGCTTGGAGCTTTCTTT.